The source of this T cell receptor beta chain is a study of CD8 T cells in Susac syndrome (dated by TCRdb to about 2019). Context from the whole study: The study used repertoire sequencing to test whether antigen drove CD8+ T cell activation and differentiation in Susac syndrome. The clonality of the CD8+ T cell repertoire was compared across approximately 11 healthy donors, some 14 Susac syndrome patients and around 16 multiple sclerosis patients.

Overall study outcomes, separate from this receptor: The TCR sequencing and HLA analysis was acknowledged to have included a relatively small number of individuals.

High-throughput TCR beta sequencing profiled peripheral blood CD8+ and CD4+ T cells from healthy donors, Susac syndrome patients and multiple sclerosis patients. Healthy donors were included as age- and sex-matched controls. CD8+ TEMRA cells were enriched by FACS, while bulk CD8+ and CD4+ T cells were purified by magnetic negative isolation. Blood was collected in EDTA tubes and processed within 24 hours, with PBMCs isolated through density gradient centrifugation. PBMCs intended for TCR sequencing were frozen in liquid nitrogen and were later thawed in a 37 degrees C water bath. The sorted or isolated CD4+, CD8+ and CD8+ TEMRA cells had a purity of 90% or higher. RNA was extracted using the RNeasy kit, and about 0.45 to 1 ug of the RNA was reverse transcribed with random hexamers. The immunoSEQ multiplex PCR assay, covering 54 Vbeta and 13 Jbeta segments, was used to amplify TCR beta CDR3 regions. Bias from PCR amplification was corrected by using a synthetic template baseline for primer optimization and for computational correction. The paper's processing steps were these. Reads were annotated to V, D and J genes per IMGT and analyzed with immunoSEQ Analyzer, keeping only productive sequences. Clonality was computed as one minus Shannon entropy normalized by log2 of the number of productive unique sequences. For each patient and control, public and private clones were evaluated among the 100 most prevalent clones. Susac-specific clones were defined as absent from healthy and MS cohorts, some 1,000 published viral clones and other ImmuneACCESS disease sequences. The public reads were reanalyzed by TCRdb: fastp trimming at Q25, MiXCR alignment, in-frame beta chains only. Each record represents a unique CDR3 protein, reported with the most common genes and DNA among its rows. These V and J calls derive from TCRdb rather than the authors' analysis. The sample includes over 100,000 distinct CDR3 sequences, with 85% to 95% observed a single time. The ten largest make up roughly 0.12% of the sample.

Counted from cysteine to phenylalanine, this CDR3 has 13 amino acids. CDR3 DNA only is kept here, 39 bases in frame from base 1. The germline V gene specifies SQVTM as CDR1 and ANQGSEA as CDR2. For this chain, trimming is 4 bases at the V end and 7 bases at the J end, and the number of junction bases without a gene match is 4. As concerns this clonotype: Its antigen specificity is not known. Base qualities are not at hand, and no much larger clone is one base apart.

The receptor chain draws on TRBV29-1 and TRBJ2-7, with TRBD2 matching 13 junction bases. Sequencing was performed on CD8+ T cells from PBMCs. The TCR originated in a human donor in good health. The CDR3 protein is CSVGLAGGYEQYF. At the DNA level, the sequence is TGCAGCGTTGGACTAGCGGGAGGTTATGAGCAGTACTTC.